A single sample is the source of the 15 T cell receptor beta chains below, sequenced in a study of cytomegalovirus exposure and HLA in healthy donors. Method: immunoSEQ multiplex PCR; TCRdb's copy keeps in-frame clones and lacks some. The profile shows 100,000 to 150,000 clones, 80% to 90% of them singletons. Sequencing was performed on PBMCs. All receptors derive from a woman aged 18-35 years in good health and CMV-seronegative.

V and J are TRBV6-5 and TRBJ1-3, with D unclear. There are 14 residues in the CDR3. The V end was cut by 4 bases, the J end by 1 base, with 8 bases between. CDR1 and CDR2 from the germline V gene are MNHEY and SVGAGI. The CDR3 loop is CASSSPLSGNTIYF. The DNA of the CDR3 is TGTGCCAGCAGTTCTCCCTTGTCTGGAAACACCATATATTTT.

This clone was seen just once. CDR3 coding DNA: TGTGCCAGCAGTTTAGGGAGGGACTACGAGCAGTACTTC. Translating it yields CASSLGRDYEQYF. The rearrangement links TRBV27 to TRBJ2-7, with 7 nucleotides matching TRBD2. CDR1 MNHEY and CDR2 SMNVEV come from the germline V gene (reference sequence). The CDR3 runs 13 residues. The trim removed 2 bases at V and 3 bases at J, leaving 1 base unmatched.

As regards this clone: Relative to the germline gene, one junction end is altered; a read error may explain this. V and J are TRBV5-1 and TRBJ2-5, with D perhaps TRBD2 (7 bases). The CDR3 has 13 amino acids. Germline assignment: CDR1 SGHRS and CDR2 YFSETQ. For the CDR3, the DNA is TGCGCCAGCAGTTGGGGGGGCCAAGTGACCCAGTACTTC. Translation gives CASSWGGQVTQYF.

V usage is TRBV13 and J usage is TRBJ2-3; TRBD2 matches at 10 bases. Germline loops: CDR1 PRHDT, CDR2 FYEKMQ (reference sequence). V was pared by 4 bases and J by 4 bases, with 8 bases of the junction left unmatched. CDR3 length equals 16 residues. The CDR3 sequence is CASSYKRGGLADTQYF. CDR3 in DNA: TGTGCCAGCAGCTATAAGCGGGGGGGCTTGGCAGATACGCAGTATTTT.

This chain joins TRBV9 and TRBJ2-6, with D possibly matching TRBD1 (5 bases). Germline CDR1 SGDLS, CDR2 YYNGEE. The CDR3 totals 16 residues. V was shortened by 0 bases and J by 2 bases, with 9 bases between the two germline ends. CDR3 bases: TGTGCCAGCAGCGTAGGGGGCGGCCCTGGGGCCAACGTCCTGACTTTC. Translating gives CASSVGGGPGANVLTF. The whole variable domain, remainder taken from reference TRBV9 and TRBJ2-6, is DSGVTQTPKHLITATGQRVTLRCSPRSGDLSVYWYQQSLDQGLQFLIQYYNGEERAKGNILERFSAQQFPDLHSELNLSSLELGDSALYFCASSVGGGPGANVLTFGAGSRLTVL.

This clone has a single count. The chain links TRBV7-6 to TRBJ2-5, with TRBD2 matching 15 bases. The CDR3 consists of 20 residues. V gave up 5 bases and J gave up 1 base; unmatched junction bases: 14. Germline V CDR1 and CDR2: SGHVS, FNYEAQ. The CDR3 nucleotides are TGTGCCAGCAGCCCGCGCGGAGGACTAGCGGGGGGGCCCACCCAAGAGACCCAGTACTTC. It encodes CASSPRGGLAGGPTQETQYF.

The gene calls are TRBV6-5 and TRBJ2-7, with 7 bases matching TRBD2. Trimming removed 7 bases from V and 9 bases from J; junction bases left unmatched: 15. The germline CDR1 and CDR2 sequences are MNHEY and SVGAGI. The CDR3 contains 14 residues. The CDR3 region is CASTNAQGGNRQYF. The DNA for the CDR3 is TGTGCCAGCACCAACGCTCAGGGAGGGAATAGGCAGTACTTC.

Regarding this clone: Other DNA variants within this sample encode the same CDR3. The CDR3 protein is CASSVAAGGSTDTQYF. CDR3 in DNA: TGTGCCAGCAGCGTAGCGGCGGGAGGAAGCACAGATACGCAGTATTTT. This rearrangement joins TRBV9 to TRBJ2-3; 8 bases are shared with TRBD2. J lost 0 bases, V lost 0 bases, and 3 bases had no gene match. CDR1 is SGDLS, CDR2 YYNGEE, per germline. The length of the CDR3 is 16 residues. Filled out from reference TRBV9 and TRBJ2-3, the complete variable domain reads DSGVTQTPKHLITATGQRVTLRCSPRSGDLSVYWYQQSLDQGLQFLIQYYNGEERAKGNILERFSAQQFPDLHSELNLSSLELGDSALYFCASSVAAGGSTDTQYFGPGTRLTVL.

V and J are TRBV25-1 and TRBJ2-6; a possible D gene is TRBD2 (5 bases). V shed 4 bases and J shed 1 base, with 8 bases lying between them. This CDR3 is built from 15 residues. The germline CDR1 and CDR2 sequences are MGHDK and SYGVNS. The CDR3: CASSVTGSGANVLTF. CDR3 coding DNA: TGTGCCAGCAGTGTGACGGGGTCTGGGGCCAACGTCCTGACTTTC.

The gene calls are TRBV30 and TRBJ2-7; 8 nucleotides line up with TRBD2. The CDR3 runs 15 residues. The junction had 6 bases not matched to a gene; V was cut back by 0 bases and J by 2 bases. Germline V gene data show CDR1 as GTSNPN and CDR2 as SVGIG (reference sequence). The CDR3 DNA reads as TGTGCCTGGAGTGTTCAGGCGGGGGGCGCCTACGAGCAGTACTTC. Protein sequence: CAWSVQAGGAYEQYF.

In this sample, this clone turned up a few times. The CDR3 loop is CASSPDKYDYGYTF. The CDR3, as DNA: TGTGCCAGCAGCCCGGACAAGTATGACTATGGCTACACCTTC. The chain uses TRBV5-4 and TRBJ1-2, with D perhaps TRBD1 (5 bases). This CDR3 has 14 residues. Germline loops: CDR1 SGHNT, CDR2 YYREEE (reference sequence). Trimming removed 4 bases from V and 3 bases from J, with 13 bases in between.

The chain joins TRBV15 to TRBJ2-2, with D possibly TRBD2 on 5 matching bases. CDR3 length: 15 amino acids. Trimming pared 0 bases from V and 9 bases from J, leaving 14 bases between. CDR1 LNHNV and CDR2 YYDKDF come from the germline V gene (reference sequence). DNA of the CDR3: TGTGCCACCAGCAGAGATAAATTGAGGGCCCGGGAGCTGTTTTTT. It is translated as CATSRDKLRARELFF.

This chain links TRBV5-1 with TRBJ1-2; D is unresolved. From germline, CDR1 is SGHRS and CDR2 YFSETQ. This CDR3 region has 14 residues. Trimming pared 0 bases from V and 8 bases from J, leaving 14 bases between. The CDR3 bases are TGCGCCAGCAGCTTGGGTGATGGGAGCGGCGGCTACACCTTC. The encoded protein is CASSLGDGSGGYTF.

The rearrangement uses TRBV6-6 and TRBJ1-3; D may be TRBD1 (5 bases). Trimming removed 3 bases from V and 0 bases from J, with 9 bases in between. The germline gives CDR1 MNHNY, CDR2 SVGAGI (reference sequence). The CDR3 runs to 15 residues. The CDR3 loop reads CASSYGAGSGNTIYF. CDR3 nucleotide sequence: TGTGCCAGCAGTTATGGGGCCGGCTCTGGAAACACCATATATTTT.

The V and J genes are TRBV11-1 and TRBJ2-5, with 8 bases aligning to TRBD2. J gave up 5 bases and V 5 bases, and 7 bases lay outside the gene matches. This CDR3 contains 14 residues. Per germline, CDR1 SGHAT and CDR2 FQDESV (reference sequence). Here the CDR3 reads CASSLAGGRETQYF. CDR3 nucleotides: TGTGCCAGCAGCCTCGCGGGGGGCCGGGAGACCCAGTACTTC.